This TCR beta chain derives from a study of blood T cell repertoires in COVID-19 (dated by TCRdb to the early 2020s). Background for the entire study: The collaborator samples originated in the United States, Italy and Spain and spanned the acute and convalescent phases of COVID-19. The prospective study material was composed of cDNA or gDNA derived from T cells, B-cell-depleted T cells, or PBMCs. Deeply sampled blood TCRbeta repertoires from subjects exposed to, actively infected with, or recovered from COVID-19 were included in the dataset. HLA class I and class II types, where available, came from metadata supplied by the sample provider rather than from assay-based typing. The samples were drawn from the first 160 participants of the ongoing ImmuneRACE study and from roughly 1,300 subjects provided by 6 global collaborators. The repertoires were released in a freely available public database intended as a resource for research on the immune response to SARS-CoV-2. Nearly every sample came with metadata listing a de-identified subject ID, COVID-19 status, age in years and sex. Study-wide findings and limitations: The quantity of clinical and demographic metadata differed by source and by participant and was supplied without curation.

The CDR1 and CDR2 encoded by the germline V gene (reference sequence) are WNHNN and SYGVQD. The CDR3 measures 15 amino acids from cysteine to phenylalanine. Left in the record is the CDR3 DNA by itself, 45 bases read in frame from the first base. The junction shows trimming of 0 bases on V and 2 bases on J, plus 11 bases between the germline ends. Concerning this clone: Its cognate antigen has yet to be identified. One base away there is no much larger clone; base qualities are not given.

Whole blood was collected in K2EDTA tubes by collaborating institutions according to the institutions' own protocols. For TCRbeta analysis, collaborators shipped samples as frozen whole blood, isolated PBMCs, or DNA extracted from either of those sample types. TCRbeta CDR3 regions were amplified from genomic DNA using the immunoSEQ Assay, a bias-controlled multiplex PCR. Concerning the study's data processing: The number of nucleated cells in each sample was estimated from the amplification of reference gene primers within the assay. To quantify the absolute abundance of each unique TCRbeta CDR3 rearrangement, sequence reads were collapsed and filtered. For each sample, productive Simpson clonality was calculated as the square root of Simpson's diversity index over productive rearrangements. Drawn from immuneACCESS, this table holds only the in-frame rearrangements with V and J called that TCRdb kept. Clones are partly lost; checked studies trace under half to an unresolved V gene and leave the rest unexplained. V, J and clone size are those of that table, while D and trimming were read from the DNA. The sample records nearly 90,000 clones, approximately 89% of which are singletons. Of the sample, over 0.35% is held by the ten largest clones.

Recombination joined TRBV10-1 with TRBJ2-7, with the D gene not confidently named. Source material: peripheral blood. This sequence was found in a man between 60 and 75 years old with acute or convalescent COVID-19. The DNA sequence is TGCGCCAGCAGTGAGTCGATGGGCACAACCTACGAGCAGTACTTC. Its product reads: CASSESMGTTYEQYF.